The 9 T cell receptor beta chains below come from one sample, sequenced in a study of T cell responses to AZD1222 COVID-19 vaccine. Sequenced by immunoSEQ multiplex PCR; TCRdb stores in-frame clones only, minus some. Of 55,000 to 75,000 clones listed, 85% to 90% are singletons. The sample consisted of peripheral blood, taken on day 0 of AZD1222 vaccination. These receptors all come from an adult in good health.

V usage is TRBV7-2 and J usage is TRBJ2-2; D is perhaps TRBD1 (7 bases). The CDR3 has 16 residues. V was pared by 1 base and J by 0 bases, with 9 bases between. Germline assignment: CDR1 SGHTA and CDR2 FQGNSA. As DNA, the CDR3 is TGTGCCAGCAGCTTAGGCGGGACAGCGAACACCGGGGAGCTGTTTTTT. Amino acids: CASSLGGTANTGELFF.

V usage is TRBV20-1 and J usage is TRBJ1-2; D unresolved. This CDR3 has 11 amino acids. Germline CDR1 reads DFQATT; CDR2 reads SNEGSKA (reference sequence). V was shortened by 6 bases and J by 4 bases, with 9 bases between the two germline ends. The CDR3 loop is CSAPDIYGYTF. CDR3 nucleotides: TGCAGTGCCCCCGATATCTATGGCTACACCTTC.

V and J are TRBV6-1 and TRBJ2-6, with 10 positions matching TRBD2. The CDR3 covers 16 residues. Germline V gives CDR1 MNHNS, CDR2 SASEGT. The V segment lost 4 bases and the J segment 0 bases; nucleotides outside the gene matches: 0. CDR3 sequence reads: CASSGTSGSGANVLTF. CDR3 DNA: TGTGCCAGCAGTGGGACTAGCGGCTCTGGGGCCAACGTCCTGACTTTC.

This clone was seen only a few times. This chain joins TRBV9 and TRBJ2-6; D unclear. The V end lost 0 bases, the J end lost 4 bases, and 11 bases lay between the germline ends. This CDR3 has 16 amino acids. The germline V gene has CDR1 SGDLS and CDR2 YYNGEE. CDR3: CASSVGPARGANVLTF. CDR3 nucleotide sequence: TGTGCCAGCAGCGTAGGGCCAGCTCGGGGGGCCAACGTCCTGACTTTC.

The V gene is TRBV4-1, the J gene TRBJ1-2, with a weak D call TRBD1 (6 bases). Trimming pared 4 bases from V and 2 bases from J, leaving 8 bases between. CDR1 and CDR2 from the germline V gene are MGHRA and YSYEKL. This CDR3 spans 13 amino acids. CDR3 DNA sequence: TGCGCCAGCAGCCCAGGACAGAACTATGGCTACACCTTC. Residues: CASSPGQNYGYTF.

V is TRBV5-1 and J is TRBJ1-2, with D possibly being TRBD1 (5 bases). Trimming removed 4 bases at V and 3 bases at J, with 22 bases between. This CDR3 is 17 amino acids long. Germline CDR1 is SGHRS and CDR2 is YFSETQ. The CDR3 here is CASSPRGGFSSDYGYTF. The CDR3 nucleotides read TGCGCCAGCAGCCCCCGGGGCGGCTTCTCCTCGGACTATGGCTACACCTTC.

This clone was observed once. The rearrangement joins TRBV6-1 to TRBJ1-5; no firm D call. The germline V gene encodes CDR1 MNHNS and CDR2 SASEGT. Between the trimmed V and J ends, which lost 0 bases and 3 bases, there was a span of 9 bases. There are 15 residues in the CDR3. The CDR3 DNA reads TGTGCCAGCAGTGAAGCCTACAGAGTCAATCAGCCCCAGCATTTT. Residues: CASSEAYRVNQPQHF.

The chain is built from TRBV27 and TRBJ2-1; 8 bases fit TRBD2. The germline V gene encodes CDR1 MNHEY and CDR2 SMNVEV (reference sequence). The V and J ends lost 4 bases and 3 bases, in that order; junction bases with no gene match: 11. The CDR3 totals 17 residues. The CDR3: CASSSPFSGIGYNEQFF. As DNA, the CDR3 is TGTGCCAGCAGTTCTCCTTTTAGCGGGATCGGCTACAATGAGCAGTTCTTC.

The gene calls are TRBV7-9 and TRBJ2-3; D is undetermined. Germline CDR1 reads SEHNR; CDR2 reads FQNEAQ (reference sequence). V was pared by 4 bases and J by 5 bases, with 13 bases between. The CDR3 sequence is 14 residues long. CDR3 DNA sequence: TGTGCCAGCAGCTCAAGACTCCTCCAAGATACGCAGTATTTT. It translates to CASSSRLLQDTQYF.